This TCR beta chain derives from a study of blood T cell repertoires in COVID-19. Germline CDR1 and CDR2: SGDLS and YYNGEE. The CDR3 spans 14 residues. The J segment lost 5 bases and the V segment lost 4 bases, leaving 6 bases of the junction unmatched. In the original analysis: Reference gene primer amplification in the assay estimated nucleated cell counts. Sequenced by immunoSEQ multiplex PCR; TCRdb stores in-frame clones only, minus some. V and J calls and clone size are copied from that table; D and trimming were computed from the DNA. This sample yields around 700,000 clones, of which over 80% are seen a single time; roughly 0.25% belongs to the top ten.

The chain is built from TRBV9 and TRBJ1-2; 9 nucleotides match TRBD1. Sequences were obtained from peripheral blood. This receptor was obtained from a woman in her late teens or twenties with acute or convalescent COVID-19. Here the CDR3 DNA reads TGTGCCAGCAGCAGGACAGGGGACCTGTATGGCTACACCTTC. Its protein product is CASSRTGDLYGYTF. The entire variable domain, with the rest obtained from reference TRBV9 and TRBJ1-2, is as follows: DSGVTQTPKHLITATGQRVTLRCSPRSGDLSVYWYQQSLDQGLQFLIQYYNGEERAKGNILERFSAQQFPDLHSELNLSSLELGDSALYFCASSRTGDLYGYTFGSGTRLTVV.